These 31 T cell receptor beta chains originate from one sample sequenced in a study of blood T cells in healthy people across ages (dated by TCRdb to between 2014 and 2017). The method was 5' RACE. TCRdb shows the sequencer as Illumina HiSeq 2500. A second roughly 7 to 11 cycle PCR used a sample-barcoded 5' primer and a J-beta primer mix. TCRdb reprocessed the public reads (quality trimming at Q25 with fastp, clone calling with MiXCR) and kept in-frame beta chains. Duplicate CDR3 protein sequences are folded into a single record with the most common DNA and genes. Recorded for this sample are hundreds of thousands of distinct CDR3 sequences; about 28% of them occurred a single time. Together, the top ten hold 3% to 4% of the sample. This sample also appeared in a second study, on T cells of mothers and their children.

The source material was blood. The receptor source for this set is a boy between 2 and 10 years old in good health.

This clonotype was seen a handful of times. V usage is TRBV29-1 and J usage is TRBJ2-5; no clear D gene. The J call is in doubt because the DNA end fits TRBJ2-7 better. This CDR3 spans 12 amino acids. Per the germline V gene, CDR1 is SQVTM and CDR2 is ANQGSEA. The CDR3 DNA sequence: TGCAGCGTTGGGCCGGAAGCCTACGAGCAGTACTTC. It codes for CSVGPEAYEQYF.

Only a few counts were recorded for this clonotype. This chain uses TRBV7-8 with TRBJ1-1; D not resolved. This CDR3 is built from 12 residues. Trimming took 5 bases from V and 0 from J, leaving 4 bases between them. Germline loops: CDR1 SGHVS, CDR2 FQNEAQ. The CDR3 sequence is CASSTVNTEAFF. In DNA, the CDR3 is TGTGCCAGCAGCACCGTGAACACTGAAGCTTTCTTT.

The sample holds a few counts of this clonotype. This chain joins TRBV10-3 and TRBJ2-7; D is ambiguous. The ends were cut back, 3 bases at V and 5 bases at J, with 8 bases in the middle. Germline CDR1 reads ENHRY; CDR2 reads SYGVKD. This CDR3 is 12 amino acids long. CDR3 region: CAISDPYHEQYF. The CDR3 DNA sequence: TGTGCCATCAGTGATCCCTACCACGAGCAGTACTTC.

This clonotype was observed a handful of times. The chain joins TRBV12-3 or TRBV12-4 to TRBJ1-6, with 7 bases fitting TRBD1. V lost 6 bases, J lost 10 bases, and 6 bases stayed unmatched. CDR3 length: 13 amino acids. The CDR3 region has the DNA TGTGCCAGCAGGAGACAGGGTGTCTCACCCCTCCACTTT. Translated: CASRRQGVSPLHF.

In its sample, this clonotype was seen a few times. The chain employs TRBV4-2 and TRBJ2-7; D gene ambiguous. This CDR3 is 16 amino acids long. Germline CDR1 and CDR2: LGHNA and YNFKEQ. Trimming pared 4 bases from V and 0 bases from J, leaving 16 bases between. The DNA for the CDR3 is TGTGCCAGCAGCCCCCACGGCGGCTCCTCCTCCTACGAGCAGTACTTC. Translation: CASSPHGGSSSYEQYF.

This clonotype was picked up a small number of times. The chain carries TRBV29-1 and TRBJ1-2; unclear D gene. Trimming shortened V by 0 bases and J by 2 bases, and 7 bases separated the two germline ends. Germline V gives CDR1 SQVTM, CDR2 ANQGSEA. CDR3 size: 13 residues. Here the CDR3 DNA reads TGCAGCGTTGAAGACAGGATAAACTATGGCTACACCTTC. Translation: CSVEDRINYGYTF.

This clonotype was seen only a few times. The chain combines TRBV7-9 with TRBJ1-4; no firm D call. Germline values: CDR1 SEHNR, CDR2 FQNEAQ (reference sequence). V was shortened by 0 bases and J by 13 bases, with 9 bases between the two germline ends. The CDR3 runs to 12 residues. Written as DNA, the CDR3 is TGTGCCAGCAGCTTAGCCCAAAGTCGACTGTTTTTT. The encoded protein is CASSLAQSRLFF.

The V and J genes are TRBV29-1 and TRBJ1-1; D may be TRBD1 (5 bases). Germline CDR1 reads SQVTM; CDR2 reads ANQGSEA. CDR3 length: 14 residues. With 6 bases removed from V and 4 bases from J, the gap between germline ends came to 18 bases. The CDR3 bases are TGCAGCGTATACCCCTTTGTCCAGGGCACTGAAGCTTTCTTT. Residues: CSVYPFVQGTEAFF.

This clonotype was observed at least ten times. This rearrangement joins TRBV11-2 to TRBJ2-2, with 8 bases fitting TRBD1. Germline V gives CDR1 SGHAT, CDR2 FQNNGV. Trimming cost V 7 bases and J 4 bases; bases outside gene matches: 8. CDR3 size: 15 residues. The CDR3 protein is CASTPTGAGTGELFF. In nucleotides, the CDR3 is TGTGCCAGCACCCCGACAGGGGCGGGCACCGGGGAGCTGTTTTTT.

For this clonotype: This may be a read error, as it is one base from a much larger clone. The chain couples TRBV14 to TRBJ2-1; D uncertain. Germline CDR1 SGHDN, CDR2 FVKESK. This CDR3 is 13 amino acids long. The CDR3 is CASRSAGDNQQFF. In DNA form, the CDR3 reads TGTGCCAGCAGGTCGGCAGGAGACAATCAGCAGTTCTTC.

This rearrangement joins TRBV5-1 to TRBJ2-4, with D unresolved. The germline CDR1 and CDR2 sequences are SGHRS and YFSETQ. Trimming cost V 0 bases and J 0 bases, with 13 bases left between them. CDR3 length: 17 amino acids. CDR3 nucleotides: TGCGCCAGCAGCTTGGAGAGTCCCGCCCTAGCCAAAAACATTCAGTACTTC. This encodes CASSLESPALAKNIQYF.

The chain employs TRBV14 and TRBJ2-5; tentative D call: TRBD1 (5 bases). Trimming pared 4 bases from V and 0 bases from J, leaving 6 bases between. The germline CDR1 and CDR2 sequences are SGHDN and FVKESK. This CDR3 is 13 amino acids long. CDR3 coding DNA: TGTGCCAGCAGCCGACAGTACCAAGAGACCCAGTACTTC. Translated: CASSRQYQETQYF.

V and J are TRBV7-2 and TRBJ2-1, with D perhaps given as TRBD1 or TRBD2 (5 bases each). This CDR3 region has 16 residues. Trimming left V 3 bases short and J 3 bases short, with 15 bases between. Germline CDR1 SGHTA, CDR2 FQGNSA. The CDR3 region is CASSFGVRGRYNEQFF. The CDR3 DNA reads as TGTGCCAGCAGCTTCGGGGTAAGGGGCCGCTACAATGAGCAGTTCTTC. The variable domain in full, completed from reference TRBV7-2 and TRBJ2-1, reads GAGVSQSPSNKVTEKGKDVELRCDPISGHTALYWYRQSLGQGLEFLIYFQGNSAPDKSGLPSDRFSAERTGGSVSTLTIQRTQQEDSAVYLCASSFGVRGRYNEQFFGPGTRLTVL.

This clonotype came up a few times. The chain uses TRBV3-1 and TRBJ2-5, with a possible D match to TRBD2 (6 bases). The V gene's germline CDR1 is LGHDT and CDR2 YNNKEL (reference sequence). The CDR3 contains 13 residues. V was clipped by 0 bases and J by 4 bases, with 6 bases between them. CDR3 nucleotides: TGTGCCAGCAGCCAAGAGGAGGGAGAGACCCAGTACTTC. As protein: CASSQEEGETQYF.

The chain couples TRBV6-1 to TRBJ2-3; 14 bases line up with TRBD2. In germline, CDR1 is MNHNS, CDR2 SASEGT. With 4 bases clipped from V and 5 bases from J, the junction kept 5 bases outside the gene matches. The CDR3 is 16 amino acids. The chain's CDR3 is CASSAGLAGVQDTQYF. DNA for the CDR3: TGTGCCAGCAGTGCGGGACTAGCGGGGGTGCAAGATACGCAGTATTTT.

Written as DNA, the CDR3 is TGCGCCAGCAGCCAAGATGCGACAGCGCAAGAGACCCAGTACTTC. This codes for CASSQDATAQETQYF. The genes are TRBV4-1 and TRBJ2-5, with D perhaps TRBD1 (5 bases). V was cut by 0 bases and J by 2 bases, with 10 bases left in between. Germline V lookup: CDR1 MGHRA, CDR2 YSYEKL. The CDR3 is 15 residues long.

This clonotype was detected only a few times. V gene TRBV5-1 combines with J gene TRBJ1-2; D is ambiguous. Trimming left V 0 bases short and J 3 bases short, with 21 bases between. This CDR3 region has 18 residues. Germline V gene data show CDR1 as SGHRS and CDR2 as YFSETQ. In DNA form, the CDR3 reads TGCGCCAGCAGCTTGGGACGTGACGGATCACGATGGCACTATGGCTACACCTTC. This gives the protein CASSLGRDGSRWHYGYTF.

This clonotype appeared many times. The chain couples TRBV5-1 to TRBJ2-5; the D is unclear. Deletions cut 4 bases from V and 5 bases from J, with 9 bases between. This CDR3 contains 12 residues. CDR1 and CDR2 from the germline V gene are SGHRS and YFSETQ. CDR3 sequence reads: CASSGEGETQYF. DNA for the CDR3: TGCGCCAGCAGCGGGGAAGGGGAGACCCAGTACTTC.

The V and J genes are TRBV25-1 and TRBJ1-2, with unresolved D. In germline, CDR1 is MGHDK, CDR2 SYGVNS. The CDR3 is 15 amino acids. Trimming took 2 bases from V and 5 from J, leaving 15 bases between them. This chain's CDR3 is CASSEGVGAIYGYTF. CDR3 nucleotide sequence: TGTGCCAGCAGTGAAGGGGTGGGCGCGATTTATGGCTACACCTTC.

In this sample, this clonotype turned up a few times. In DNA, the CDR3 is TGCGCCAGCAGCCCGCGGGACGGTATGCAAGAGACCCAGTACTTC. This codes for CASSPRDGMQETQYF. J is TRBJ2-1 and V is TRBV4-3, with a weak D call TRBD2 (6 bases). The assigned J gene may be wrong: the sequence end matches TRBJ2-5 better. This CDR3 has 15 residues. CDR1 and CDR2 from the germline V gene are LGHNA and YSLEER.

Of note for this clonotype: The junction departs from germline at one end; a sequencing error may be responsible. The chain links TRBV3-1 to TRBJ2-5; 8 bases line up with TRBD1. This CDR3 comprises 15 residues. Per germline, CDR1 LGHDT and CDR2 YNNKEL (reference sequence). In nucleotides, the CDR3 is TGTGCCAGCAACCAAGGGGACAGGCTACAAGAGACCCAGTACTTC. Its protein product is CASNQGDRLQETQYF.

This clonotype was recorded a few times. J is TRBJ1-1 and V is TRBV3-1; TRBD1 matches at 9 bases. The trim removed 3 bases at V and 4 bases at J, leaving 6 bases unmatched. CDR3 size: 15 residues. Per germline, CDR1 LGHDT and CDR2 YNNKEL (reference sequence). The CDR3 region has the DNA TGTGCCAGCAGCCAGGGGACAGGGAGCGGCACTGAAGCTTTCTTT. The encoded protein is CASSQGTGSGTEAFF.

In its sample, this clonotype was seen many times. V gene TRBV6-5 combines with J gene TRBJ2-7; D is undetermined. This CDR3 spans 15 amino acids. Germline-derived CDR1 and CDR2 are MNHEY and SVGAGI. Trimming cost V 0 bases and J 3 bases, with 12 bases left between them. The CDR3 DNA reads TGTGCCAGCAGTTACTCGATAGAGACCGACTACGAGCAGTACTTC. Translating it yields CASSYSIETDYEQYF.

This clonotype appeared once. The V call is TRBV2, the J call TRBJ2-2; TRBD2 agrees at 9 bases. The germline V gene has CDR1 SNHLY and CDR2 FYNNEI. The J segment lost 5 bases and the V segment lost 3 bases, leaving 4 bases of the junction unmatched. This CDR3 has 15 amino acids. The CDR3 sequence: CASSEVAGVTGELFF. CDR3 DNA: TGTGCCAGCAGTGAGGTAGCGGGGGTTACCGGGGAGCTGTTTTTT.

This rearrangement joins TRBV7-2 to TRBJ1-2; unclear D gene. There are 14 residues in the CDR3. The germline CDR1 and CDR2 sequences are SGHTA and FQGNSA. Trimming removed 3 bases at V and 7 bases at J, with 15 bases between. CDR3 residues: CASSFEGIGSGYTF. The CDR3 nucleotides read TGTGCCAGCAGCTTCGAGGGTATAGGTTCTGGCTACACCTTC.

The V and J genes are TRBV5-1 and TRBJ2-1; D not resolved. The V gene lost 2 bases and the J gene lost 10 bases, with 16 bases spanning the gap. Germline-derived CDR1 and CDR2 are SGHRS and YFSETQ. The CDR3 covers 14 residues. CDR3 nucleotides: TGCGCCAGCAGCTTTCGCCATAGTGGGGTCGAGCAGTTCTTC. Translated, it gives CASSFRHSGVEQFF.

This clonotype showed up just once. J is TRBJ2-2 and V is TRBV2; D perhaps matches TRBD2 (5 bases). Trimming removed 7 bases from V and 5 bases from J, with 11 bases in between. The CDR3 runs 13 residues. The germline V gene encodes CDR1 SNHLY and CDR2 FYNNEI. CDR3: CASKRESTGELFF. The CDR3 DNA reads TGTGCCAGCAAGAGGGAGTCGACCGGGGAGCTGTTTTTT.

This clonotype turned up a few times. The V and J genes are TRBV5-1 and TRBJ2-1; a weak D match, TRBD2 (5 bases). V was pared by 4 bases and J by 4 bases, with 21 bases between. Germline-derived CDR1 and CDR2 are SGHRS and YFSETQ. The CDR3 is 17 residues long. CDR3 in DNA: TGCGCCAGCAGCCCCGGGTTCGGAGGACCAAGTTACAATGAGCAGTTCTTC. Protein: CASSPGFGGPSYNEQFF.

CDR3 sequence: CASSFFEGSPDTQYF. The CDR3 coding sequence is TGCGCCAGCAGCTTTTTCGAAGGGAGCCCCGATACGCAGTATTTT. V is TRBV5-1 and J is TRBJ2-3; the D gene is possibly TRBD2 (5 bases). This CDR3 is 15 amino acids long. Germline V lookup: CDR1 SGHRS, CDR2 YFSETQ. V lost 2 bases and J lost 6, with 16 bases in between.

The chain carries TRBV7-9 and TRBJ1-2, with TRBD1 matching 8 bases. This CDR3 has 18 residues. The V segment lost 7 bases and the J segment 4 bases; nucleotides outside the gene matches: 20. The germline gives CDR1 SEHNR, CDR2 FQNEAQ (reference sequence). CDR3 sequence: CASTGPGQAFILGYGYTF. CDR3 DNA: TGTGCCAGCACTGGTCCGGGACAGGCATTTATTTTGGGCTATGGCTACACCTTC. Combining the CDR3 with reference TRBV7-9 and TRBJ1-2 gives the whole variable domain DTGVSQNPRHKITKRGQNVTFRCDPISEHNRLYWYRQTLGQGPEFLTYFQNEAQLEKSRLLSDRFSAERPKGSFSTLEIQRTEQGDSAMYLCASTGPGQAFILGYGYTFGSGTRLTVV.

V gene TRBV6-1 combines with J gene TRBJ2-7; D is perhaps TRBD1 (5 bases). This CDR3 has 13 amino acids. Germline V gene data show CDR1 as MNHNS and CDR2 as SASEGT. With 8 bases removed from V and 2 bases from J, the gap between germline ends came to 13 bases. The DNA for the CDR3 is TGTGCCAGCTATAGGGGCGGTACCTACGAGCAGTACTTC. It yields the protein CASYRGGTYEQYF.